A single sample is the source of the 32 T cell receptor beta chains below, sequenced in a study of blood T cell repertoires in COVID-19. The method was immunoSEQ multiplex PCR; TCRdb's version includes in-frame clones alone and lacks a portion of them. The repertoire holds about 58,000 clones, with 70% to 90% as singletons. The sequencing input was peripheral blood. These receptors were taken from a woman aged 60-75 years with active COVID-19.

Judged by abundance, this clone is medium-sized. The V gene is TRBV11-1, the J gene TRBJ1-1, with D tentatively TRBD1 (6 bases). Trimming stripped 7 bases from V and 0 bases from J, with 12 bases between. Germline CDR1 is SGHAT and CDR2 is FQDESV (reference sequence). The CDR3 runs to 14 residues. The CDR3: CASTLGGLNTEAFF. CDR3 DNA sequence: TGTGCCAGCACCTTGGGGGGGCTGAACACTGAAGCTTTCTTT.

This chain joins TRBV5-1 and TRBJ1-6, with a possible D match to TRBD1 (6 bases). The CDR3 is 17 residues long. The ends were cut back, 0 bases at V and 3 bases at J, with 13 bases in the middle. The germline gives CDR1 SGHRS, CDR2 YFSETQ. The CDR3 region is CASSLAGTHLYNSPLHF. CDR3 nucleotide sequence: TGCGCCAGCAGCTTGGCCGGGACACACCTCTATAATTCACCCCTCCACTTT.

This rearrangement joins TRBV9 to TRBJ2-3; D is possibly TRBD2 (5 bases). This CDR3 comprises 13 residues. The V end was cut by 0 bases, the J end by 3 bases, with 5 bases between. From germline, CDR1 is SGDLS and CDR2 YYNGEE. This CDR3 is CASSVAGTDTQYF. As DNA, the CDR3 is TGTGCCAGCAGCGTAGCGGGGACAGATACGCAGTATTTT.

DNA of the CDR3: TGTGCCAGTAGTACCCGGTGGACTGAAGCTTTCTTT. Translated, it gives CASSTRWTEAFF. The rearrangement links TRBV19 to TRBJ1-1; D remains ambiguous. This CDR3 comprises 12 residues. Per the germline V gene, CDR1 is LNHDA and CDR2 is SQIVND (reference sequence). With 4 bases removed from V and 5 bases from J, the gap between germline ends came to 8 bases.

J is TRBJ2-7 and V is TRBV7-9; 7 bases align to TRBD1. The junction had 10 bases not matched to a gene; V was cut back by 4 bases and J by 7 bases. Germline CDR1 reads SEHNR; CDR2 reads FQNEAQ (reference sequence). This CDR3 region has 14 residues. The CDR3 region is CASSYRQGLREQYF. DNA for the CDR3: TGTGCCAGCAGCTACCGACAGGGCCTACGAGAGCAGTACTTC.

This rearrangement joins TRBV6-5 to TRBJ1-3; 7 bases align to TRBD1. Trimming cost V 7 bases and J 4 bases; bases outside gene matches: 7. CDR3 length: 14 residues. The germline CDR1 and CDR2 sequences are MNHEY and SVGAGI. As DNA, the CDR3 is TGTGCCAGCACCTTAGGGACAGTCGGAAACACCATATATTTT. This gives the protein CASTLGTVGNTIYF.

J is TRBJ2-7 and V is TRBV5-1; D possibly corresponds to TRBD2 (5 bases). The CDR3 loop spans 14 amino acids. Germline V gene sequence: CDR1 SGHRS, CDR2 YFSETQ. The ends were cut back, 3 bases at V and 4 bases at J, with 14 bases in the middle. In nucleotides, the CDR3 is TGCGCCAGCAGCTCCGGGGTGCCCGGTTACGAGCAGTACTTC. This gives the protein CASSSGVPGYEQYF.

The sample holds one count of this clone. The chain employs TRBV6-5 and TRBJ2-7; D remains unclear. Germline CDR1 MNHEY, CDR2 SVGAGI. The CDR3 length is 11 residues. The V and J ends lost 4 bases and 7 bases respectively, with 8 bases between them. The CDR3 sequence is CASSSVREQYF. The CDR3 DNA follows: TGTGCCAGCAGTTCCGTGCGGGAGCAGTACTTC.

V is TRBV7-2 and J is TRBJ1-2; tentatively, D is TRBD1 (6 bases). CDR1 and CDR2 from the germline V gene are SGHTA and FQGNSA. This CDR3 region has 17 residues. Trimming took 0 bases from V and 2 from J, leaving 16 bases between them. CDR3 nucleotides: TGTGCCAGCAGCTTAGCCCGGTTGCGGCAGGGGAACTATGGCTACACCTTC. Translated: CASSLARLRQGNYGYTF.

The V gene is TRBV7-2, the J gene TRBJ1-5; 7 bases are a match to TRBD1. V dropped 5 bases and J dropped 5; count of bases not matched to a gene: 3. The CDR3 totals 13 residues. Looked up from germline, CDR1 is SGHTA and CDR2 is FQGNSA. For the CDR3, the DNA is TGTGCCAGCAGCAAAGACAGGGATCAGCCCCAGCATTTT. Its translation: CASSKDRDQPQHF.

The chain couples TRBV11-2 to TRBJ1-3; possibly TRBD1 for D (5 bases). With 5 bases removed from V and 3 bases from J, the gap between germline ends came to 20 bases. Looked up from germline, CDR1 is SGHAT and CDR2 is FQNNGV. This CDR3 is built from 17 residues. CDR3 sequence (DNA): TGTGCCAGCAGCATGGGAGCGGGTTGGGGGTTTGGAAACACCATATATTTT. It yields the protein CASSMGAGWGFGNTIYF.

The rearrangement joins TRBV5-1 to TRBJ1-1; D is uncertain. From germline, CDR1 is SGHRS and CDR2 YFSETQ. Trimming removed 4 bases at V and 5 bases at J, with 15 bases between. The CDR3 length is 14 residues. Here the CDR3 DNA reads TGCGCCAGCAGCATCGGTCACGTCAGGACTGAAGCTTTCTTT. Protein: CASSIGHVRTEAFF.

The rearrangement joins TRBV19 to TRBJ2-5; the match to TRBD2 covers 13 bases. Germline trimming cut 5 bases from V and 7 bases from J; bases unmatched to any gene: 10. The germline CDR1 and CDR2 sequences are LNHDA and SQIVND (reference sequence). This CDR3 has 16 amino acids. The CDR3 nucleotides are TGTGCCAGTAGTGCCCTGACTAGCGGGGGGACCCGGACCCAGTACTTC. Its translation: CASSALTSGGTRTQYF.

The V call is TRBV4-1, the J call TRBJ1-5, with D possibly being TRBD1 (5 bases). Per germline, CDR1 MGHRA and CDR2 YSYEKL. The CDR3 is made up of 14 amino acids. Between the trimmed V and J ends, which lost 4 bases and 3 bases, there was a span of 10 bases. The CDR3 DNA is TGCGCCAGCAGCCCCGAGGGACTCAATCAGCCCCAGCATTTT. Its protein is CASSPEGLNQPQHF.

The CDR3 nucleotides are TGCGCCAGCAGCCAAGATGGGGGCCGGGAGCTGTTTTTT. Translated, it gives CASSQDGGRELFF. V gene TRBV4-3 combines with J gene TRBJ2-2; maybe TRBD1 (6 bases). Trimming removed 0 bases at V and 9 bases at J, with 8 bases between. Per the germline V gene, CDR1 is LGHNA and CDR2 is YSLEER. CDR3 length: 13 residues.

The chain couples TRBV5-1 to TRBJ2-3; 8 positions match TRBD2. V lost 2 bases, J lost 1 base, and 3 bases stayed unmatched. CDR1 SGHRS and CDR2 YFSETQ come from the germline V gene. The length of the CDR3 is 15 residues. The CDR3 reads CASSLLAAGTDTQYF. As DNA, the CDR3 is TGCGCCAGCAGCTTACTAGCGGCTGGCACAGATACGCAGTATTTT.

This chain connects TRBV5-1 to TRBJ2-2, with D unresolved. V lost 4 bases to trimming and J lost 4 bases, with 14 bases between them. The CDR3 is 15 residues long. Per germline, CDR1 SGHRS and CDR2 YFSETQ. CDR3 sequence: CASSEAEPITGELFF. The CDR3 DNA sequence: TGCGCCAGCAGCGAGGCGGAACCTATCACCGGGGAGCTGTTTTTT.

The chain uses TRBV19 and TRBJ2-3; the D gene is possibly TRBD1 (6 bases). The CDR3 runs to 16 residues. Germline CDR1 reads LNHDA; CDR2 reads SQIVND (reference sequence). The ends were cut back, 5 bases at V and 3 bases at J, with 18 bases in the middle. CDR3: CASSLSGLRGTDTQYF. The DNA of the CDR3 is TGTGCCAGTAGTCTCTCGGGGCTTAGGGGGACAGATACGCAGTATTTT.

The chain recombines TRBV19 with TRBJ2-3; no clear D gene. In germline, CDR1 is LNHDA, CDR2 SQIVND (reference sequence). The CDR3 contains 14 residues. The ends were cut back, 4 bases at V and 6 bases at J, with 14 bases in the middle. CDR3 region: CASSRGGDGDTQYF. The DNA for the CDR3 is TGTGCCAGTAGTAGAGGCGGAGATGGGGATACGCAGTATTTT.

V and J are TRBV12-3 or TRBV12-4 and TRBJ1-5; a possible D gene is TRBD1 (6 bases). The CDR3 length is 13 residues. Trimming shortened V by 5 bases and J by 6 bases, and 11 bases separated the two germline ends. The CDR3 here is CASSNRVTQPQHF. For the CDR3, the DNA is TGTGCCAGCAGTAACAGGGTAACTCAGCCCCAGCATTTT.

V and J are TRBV7-6 and TRBJ2-7, with D maybe TRBD2 (6 bases). This CDR3 is built from 15 residues. The V end lost 4 bases, the J end lost 2 bases, and 15 bases lay between the germline ends. Germline CDR1 reads SGHVS; CDR2 reads FNYEAQ. CDR3 in amino acids: CASSSGTSLTYEQYF. Written as DNA, the CDR3 is TGTGCCAGCAGCTCCGGGACTTCCCTAACCTACGAGCAGTACTTC.

CDR3 nucleotides: TGTGCCAGCAGCCAAGCCCCGGGACAGGGAAAGTCAGATACGCAGTATTTT. This encodes CASSQAPGQGKSDTQYF. V and J are TRBV4-2 and TRBJ2-3; 9 positions match TRBD1. The germline V gene encodes CDR1 LGHNA and CDR2 YNFKEQ. The CDR3 runs to 17 residues. After removal of 1 base from V and 4 bases from J, the junction contained 9 bases not matched to a gene.

This clone was recorded a few times. V and J are TRBV7-6 and TRBJ1-6; TRBD1 might be the D (6 bases). The V gene's germline CDR1 is SGHVS and CDR2 FNYEAQ. CDR3 length: 15 amino acids. V lost 5 bases to trimming and J lost 7 bases, with 15 bases between them. CDR3 nucleotides: TGTGCCAGCAGCCCCACAGGGTCCGCCAATTCACCCCTCCACTTT. Translated, it gives CASSPTGSANSPLHF.

This clone came up a few times. The chain couples TRBV5-6 to TRBJ2-7; no reliable D call. CDR1 SGHDT and CDR2 YYEEEE come from the germline V gene. The V end lost 4 bases, the J end lost 0 bases, and 8 bases lay between the germline ends. The CDR3 consists of 13 residues. The CDR3 nucleotides are TGTGCCAGCAGCCCGACAAGCTCCTACGAGCAGTACTTC. Protein product: CASSPTSSYEQYF.

The rearrangement joins TRBV27 to TRBJ2-3; possible D gene TRBD1, 6 bases. Trimming stripped 2 bases from V and 3 bases from J, with 12 bases between. This CDR3 has 15 amino acids. Germline V lookup: CDR1 MNHEY, CDR2 SMNVEV (reference sequence). CDR3 residues: CASSLKGHRTDTQYF. CDR3 nucleotide sequence: TGTGCCAGCAGTTTAAAGGGACATCGGACAGATACGCAGTATTTT.

This clone was recorded a few times. V usage is TRBV7-9 and J usage is TRBJ2-7, with 13 bases fitting TRBD2. J gave up 7 bases and V 1 base, and 7 bases lay outside the gene matches. Germline CDR1 SEHNR, CDR2 FQNEAQ (reference sequence). There are 16 residues in the CDR3. This CDR3 is CASSLVPGLAGREQYF. The CDR3 DNA reads TGTGCCAGCAGCTTAGTGCCGGGACTAGCGGGGCGGGAGCAGTACTTC.

This clone was detected once. V gene TRBV6-5 combines with J gene TRBJ2-2; D is undetermined. The CDR3 has 16 amino acids. The germline CDR1 and CDR2 sequences are MNHEY and SVGAGI. V dropped 0 bases and J dropped 0 bases, with 8 bases sitting between them. The CDR3 DNA is TGTGCCAGCAGTTACTCTCAGGTTTCGAACACCGGGGAGCTGTTTTTT. Encoded protein: CASSYSQVSNTGELFF.

The chain uses TRBV19 and TRBJ1-2, with 8 bases identical to TRBD1. V shed 8 bases, J shed 2 bases, and the junction held 10 bases outside the gene matches. The CDR3 consists of 15 residues. Looked up from germline, CDR1 is LNHDA and CDR2 is SQIVND (reference sequence). This CDR3 reads CASSTRDRRNYGYTF. CDR3 DNA sequence: TGTGCCAGTTCGACTAGGGACAGGAGAAACTATGGCTACACCTTC.

CDR3 sequence reads: CASSPLGAGGTDTQYF. For the CDR3, the DNA is TGTGCCAGCAGCCCCCTAGGGGCGGGGGGCACAGATACGCAGTATTTT. The V gene is TRBV7-2, the J gene TRBJ2-3, with 7 bases fitting TRBD2. With 5 bases clipped from V and 1 base from J, the junction kept 9 bases outside the gene matches. Germline V gene lookup returns CDR1 SGHTA and CDR2 FQGNSA. This CDR3 contains 16 residues.

This chain links TRBV9 with TRBJ1-6; D gene ambiguous. CDR3 length: 16 residues. The V end was cut by 4 bases, the J end by 0 bases, with 11 bases between. Germline CDR1 is SGDLS and CDR2 is YYNGEE. CDR3 loop: CASSPRESSYNSPLHF. The DNA of the CDR3 is TGTGCCAGCAGCCCCCGGGAGAGCTCCTATAATTCACCCCTCCACTTT.

This clone was seen more than once but under ten times. The J gene is TRBJ1-5, the V gene TRBV29-1, with unresolved D. The V gene's germline CDR1 is SQVTM and CDR2 ANQGSEA. Trimming cost V 4 bases and J 4 bases, with 11 bases left between them. The CDR3 consists of 13 residues. The CDR3 bases are TGCAGCGTTGGCGCGGCCCCTAATCAGCCCCAGCATTTT. This sequence encodes CSVGAAPNQPQHF.

The rearrangement joins TRBV5-1 to TRBJ2-3, with D possibly being TRBD1 (6 bases). The CDR3 is made up of 14 amino acids. Germline lookup yields CDR1 SGHRS and CDR2 YFSETQ. The ends were cut back, 4 bases at V and 4 bases at J, with 13 bases in the middle. The CDR3 sequence is CASSNPQGPDTQYF. Here the CDR3 DNA reads TGCGCCAGCAGCAATCCACAGGGTCCAGATACGCAGTATTTT.